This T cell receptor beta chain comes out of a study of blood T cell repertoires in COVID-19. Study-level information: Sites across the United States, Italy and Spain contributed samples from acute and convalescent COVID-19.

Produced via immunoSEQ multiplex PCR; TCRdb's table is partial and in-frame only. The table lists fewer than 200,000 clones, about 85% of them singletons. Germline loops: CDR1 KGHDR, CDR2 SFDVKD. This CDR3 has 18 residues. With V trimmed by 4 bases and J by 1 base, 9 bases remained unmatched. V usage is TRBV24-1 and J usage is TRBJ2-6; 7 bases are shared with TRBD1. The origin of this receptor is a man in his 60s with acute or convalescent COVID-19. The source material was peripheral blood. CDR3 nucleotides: TGTGCCACCAGTGAGAGGACAGGAAGTCAATCTGGGGCCAACGTCCTGACTTTC. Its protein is CATSERTGSQSGANVLTF.